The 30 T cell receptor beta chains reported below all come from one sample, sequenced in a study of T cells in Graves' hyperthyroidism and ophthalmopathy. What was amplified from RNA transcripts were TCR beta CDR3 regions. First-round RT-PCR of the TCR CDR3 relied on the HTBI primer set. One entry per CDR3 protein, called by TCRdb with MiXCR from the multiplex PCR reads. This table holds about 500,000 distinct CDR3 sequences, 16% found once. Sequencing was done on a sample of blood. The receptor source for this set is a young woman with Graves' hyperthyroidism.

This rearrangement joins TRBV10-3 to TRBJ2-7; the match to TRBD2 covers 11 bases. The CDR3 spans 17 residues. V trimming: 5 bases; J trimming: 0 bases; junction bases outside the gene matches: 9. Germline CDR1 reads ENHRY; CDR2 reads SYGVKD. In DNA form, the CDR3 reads TGTGCCATCAGTCCTCTAGCGGGGGGCCCAAGCTCCTACGAGCAGTACTTC. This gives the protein CAISPLAGGPSSYEQYF.

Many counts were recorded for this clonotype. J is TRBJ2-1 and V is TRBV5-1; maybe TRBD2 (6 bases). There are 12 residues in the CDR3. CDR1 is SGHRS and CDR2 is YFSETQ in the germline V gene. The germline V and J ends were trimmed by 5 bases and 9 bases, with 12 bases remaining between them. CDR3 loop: CASSLNGGEQFF. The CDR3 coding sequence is TGCGCCAGCAGTCTTAACGGGGGTGAGCAGTTCTTC. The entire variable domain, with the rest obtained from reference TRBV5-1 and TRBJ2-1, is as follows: KAGVTQTPRYLIKTRGQQVTLSCSPISGHRSVSWYQQTPGQGLQFLFEYFSETQRNKGNFPGRFSGRQFSNSRSEMNVSTLELGDSALYLCASSLNGGEQFFGPGTRLTVL.

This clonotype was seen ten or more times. This chain's CDR3 is CASSKRPGQTTDTQYF. The CDR3 DNA reads as TGTGCCAGCAGTAAGCGCCCGGGACAGACAACAGATACGCAGTATTTT. V and J are TRBV7-2 and TRBJ2-3, with 7 bases aligning to TRBD1. The CDR3 covers 16 residues. The trim removed 6 bases at V and 3 bases at J, leaving 12 bases unmatched. Germline CDR1 is SGHTA and CDR2 is FQGNSA.

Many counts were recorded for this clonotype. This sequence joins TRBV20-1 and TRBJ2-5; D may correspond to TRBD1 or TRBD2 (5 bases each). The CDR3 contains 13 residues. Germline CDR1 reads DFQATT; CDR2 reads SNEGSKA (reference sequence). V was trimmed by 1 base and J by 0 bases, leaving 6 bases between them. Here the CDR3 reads CSARGGDQETQYF. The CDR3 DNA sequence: TGCAGTGCTAGAGGAGGGGACCAAGAGACCCAGTACTTC.

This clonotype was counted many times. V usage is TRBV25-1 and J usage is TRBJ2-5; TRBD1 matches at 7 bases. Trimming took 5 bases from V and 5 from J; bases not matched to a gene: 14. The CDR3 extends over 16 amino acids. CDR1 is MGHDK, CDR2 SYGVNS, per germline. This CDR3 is CASSHLSPGTAETQYF. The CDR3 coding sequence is TGTGCCAGCAGTCACCTATCGCCCGGGACAGCGGAGACCCAGTACTTC. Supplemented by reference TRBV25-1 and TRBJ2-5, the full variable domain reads EADIYQTPRYLVIGTGKKITLECSQTMGHDKMYWYQQDPGMELHLIHYSYGVNSTEKGDLSSESTVSRIRTEHFPLTLESARPSHTSQYLCASSHLSPGTAETQYFGPGTRLLVL.

The CDR3: CASSVGPLKPQHF. For the CDR3, the DNA is TGTGCCAGCAGTGTTGGACCTCTGAAGCCCCAGCATTTT. The rearrangement uses TRBV25-1 and TRBJ1-5; D is ambiguous. CDR1 MGHDK and CDR2 SYGVNS come from the germline V gene. CDR3 size: 13 residues. Trimming shortened V by 4 bases and J by 8 bases, and 12 bases separated the two germline ends. Based on the CDR3 plus reference TRBV25-1 and TRBJ1-5, the full variable domain is EADIYQTPRYLVIGTGKKITLECSQTMGHDKMYWYQQDPGMELHLIHYSYGVNSTEKGDLSSESTVSRIRTEHFPLTLESARPSHTSQYLCASSVGPLKPQHFGDGTRLSIL.

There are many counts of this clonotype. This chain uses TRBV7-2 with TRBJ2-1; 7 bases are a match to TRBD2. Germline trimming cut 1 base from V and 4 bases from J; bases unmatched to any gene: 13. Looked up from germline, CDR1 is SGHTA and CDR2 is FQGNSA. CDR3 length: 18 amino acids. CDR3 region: CASSLGWPGSSGYNEQFF. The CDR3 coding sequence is TGTGCCAGCAGCTTAGGATGGCCTGGCTCTAGCGGATACAATGAGCAGTTCTTC. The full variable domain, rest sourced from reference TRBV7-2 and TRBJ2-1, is GAGVSQSPSNKVTEKGKDVELRCDPISGHTALYWYRQSLGQGLEFLIYFQGNSAPDKSGLPSDRFSAERTGGSVSTLTIQRTQQEDSAVYLCASSLGWPGSSGYNEQFFGPGTRLTVL.

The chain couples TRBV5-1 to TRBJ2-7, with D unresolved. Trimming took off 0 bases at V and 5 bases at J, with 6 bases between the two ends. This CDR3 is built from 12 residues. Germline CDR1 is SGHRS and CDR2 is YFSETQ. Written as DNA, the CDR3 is TGCGCCAGCAGCTTGGGGACCCACGAGCAGTACTTC. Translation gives CASSLGTHEQYF.

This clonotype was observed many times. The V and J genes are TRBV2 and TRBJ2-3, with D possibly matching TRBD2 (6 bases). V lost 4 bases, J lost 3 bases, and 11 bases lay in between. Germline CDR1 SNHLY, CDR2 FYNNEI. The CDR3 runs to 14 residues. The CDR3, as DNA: TGTGCCAGCAGTGCCTACCGGGGGACAGATACGCAGTATTTT. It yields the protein CASSAYRGTDTQYF.

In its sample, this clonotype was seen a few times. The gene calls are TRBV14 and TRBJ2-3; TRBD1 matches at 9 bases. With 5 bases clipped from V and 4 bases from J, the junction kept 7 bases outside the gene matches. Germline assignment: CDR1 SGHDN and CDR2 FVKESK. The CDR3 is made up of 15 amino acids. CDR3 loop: CASSKRQGGPDTQYF. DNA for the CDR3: TGTGCCAGCAGCAAACGACAGGGGGGCCCAGATACGCAGTATTTT.

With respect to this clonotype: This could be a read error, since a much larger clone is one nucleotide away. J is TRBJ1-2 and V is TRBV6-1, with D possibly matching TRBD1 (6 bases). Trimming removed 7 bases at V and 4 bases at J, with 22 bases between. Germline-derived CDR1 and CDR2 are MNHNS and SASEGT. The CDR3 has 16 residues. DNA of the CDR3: TGTGCCAGCACTCATAAAGGGGGGCCAGGGGCCTATGGCTACACCTTC. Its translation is CASTHKGGPGAYGYTF.

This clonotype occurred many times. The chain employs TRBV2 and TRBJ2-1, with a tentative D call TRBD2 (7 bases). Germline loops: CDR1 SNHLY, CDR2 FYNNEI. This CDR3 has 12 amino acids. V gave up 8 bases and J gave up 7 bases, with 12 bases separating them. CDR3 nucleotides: TGTGCCAGCCACGGGGGGCGGAATGAGCAGTTCTTC. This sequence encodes CASHGGRNEQFF.

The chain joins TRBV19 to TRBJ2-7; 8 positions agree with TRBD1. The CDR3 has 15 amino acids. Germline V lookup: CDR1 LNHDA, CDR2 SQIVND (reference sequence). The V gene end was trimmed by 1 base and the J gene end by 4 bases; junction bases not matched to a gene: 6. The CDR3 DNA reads TGTGCCAGTAGTATAGGACAGGGGTACAGATACGAGCAGTACTTC. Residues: CASSIGQGYRYEQYF.

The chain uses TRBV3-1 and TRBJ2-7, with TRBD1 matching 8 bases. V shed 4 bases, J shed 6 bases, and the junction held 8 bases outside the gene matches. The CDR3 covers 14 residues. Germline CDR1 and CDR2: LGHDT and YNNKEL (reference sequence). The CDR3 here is CASSRSDRAGEQYF. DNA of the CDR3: TGTGCCAGCAGCCGTTCGGACAGGGCCGGCGAGCAGTACTTC.

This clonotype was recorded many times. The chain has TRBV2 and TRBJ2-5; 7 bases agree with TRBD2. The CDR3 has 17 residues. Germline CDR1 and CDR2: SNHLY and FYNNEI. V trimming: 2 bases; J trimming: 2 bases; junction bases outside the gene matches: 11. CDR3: CASSEFKPRGGQETQYF. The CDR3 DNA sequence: TGTGCCAGCAGTGAATTCAAACCCCGCGGGGGTCAAGAGACCCAGTACTTC.

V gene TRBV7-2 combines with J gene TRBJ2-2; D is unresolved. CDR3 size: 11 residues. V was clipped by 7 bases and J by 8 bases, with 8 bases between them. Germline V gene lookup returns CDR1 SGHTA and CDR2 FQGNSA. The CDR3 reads CASTPVGELFF. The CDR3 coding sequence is TGTGCCAGCACCCCAGTAGGGGAGCTGTTTTTT.

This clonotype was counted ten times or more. The CDR3 nucleotides read TGTGCCAGCAGCACGCTACTAGCGGGAGGGCAGTTCTTC. Its translation is CASSTLLAGGQFF. The J gene is TRBJ2-1, the V gene TRBV3-1, with TRBD2 matching over 12 bases. The CDR3 is made up of 13 amino acids. Trimming cost V 5 bases and J 12 bases; bases outside gene matches: 5. CDR1 is LGHDT, CDR2 YNNKEL, per germline (reference sequence).

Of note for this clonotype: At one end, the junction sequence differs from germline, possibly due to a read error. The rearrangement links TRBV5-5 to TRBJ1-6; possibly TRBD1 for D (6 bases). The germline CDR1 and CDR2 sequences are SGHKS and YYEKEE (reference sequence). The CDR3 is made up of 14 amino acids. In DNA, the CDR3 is TGTGCCAGCAGCGATGGGACACTTAATTCACCCTTCCACTTT. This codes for CASSDGTLNSPFHF.

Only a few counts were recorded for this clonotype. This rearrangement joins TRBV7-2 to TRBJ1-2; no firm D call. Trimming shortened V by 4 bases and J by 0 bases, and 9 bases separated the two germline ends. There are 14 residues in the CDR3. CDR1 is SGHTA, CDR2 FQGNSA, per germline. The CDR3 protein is CASSSEGANYGYTF. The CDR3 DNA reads TGTGCCAGCAGCTCAGAGGGAGCTAACTATGGCTACACCTTC.

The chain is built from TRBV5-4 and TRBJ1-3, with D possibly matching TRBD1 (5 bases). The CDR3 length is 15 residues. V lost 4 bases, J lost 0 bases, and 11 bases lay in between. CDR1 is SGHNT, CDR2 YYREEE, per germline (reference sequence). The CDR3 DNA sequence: TGTGCCAGCAGCCCGGGACGGCTCTCTGGAAACACCATATATTTT. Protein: CASSPGRLSGNTIYF.

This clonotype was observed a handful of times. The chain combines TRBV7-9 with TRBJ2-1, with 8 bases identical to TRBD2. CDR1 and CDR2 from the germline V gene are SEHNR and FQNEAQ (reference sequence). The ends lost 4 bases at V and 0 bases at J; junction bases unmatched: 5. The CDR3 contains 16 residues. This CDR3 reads CASSSMLAGSYNEQFF. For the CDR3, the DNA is TGTGCCAGCAGCTCCATGCTAGCGGGCTCCTACAATGAGCAGTTCTTC.

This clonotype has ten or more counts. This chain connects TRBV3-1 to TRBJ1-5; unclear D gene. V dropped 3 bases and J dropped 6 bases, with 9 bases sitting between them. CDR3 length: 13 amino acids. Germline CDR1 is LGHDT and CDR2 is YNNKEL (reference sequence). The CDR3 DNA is TGTGCCAGCAGCCAGGGTGTAAGTCAGCCCCAGCATTTT. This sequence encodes CASSQGVSQPQHF.

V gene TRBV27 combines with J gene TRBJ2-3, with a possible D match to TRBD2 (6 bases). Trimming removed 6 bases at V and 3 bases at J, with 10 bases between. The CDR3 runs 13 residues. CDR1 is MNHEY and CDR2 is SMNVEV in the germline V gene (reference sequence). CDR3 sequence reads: CASRDYKTDTQYF. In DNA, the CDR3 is TGTGCCAGCAGGGACTATAAGACAGATACGCAGTATTTT.

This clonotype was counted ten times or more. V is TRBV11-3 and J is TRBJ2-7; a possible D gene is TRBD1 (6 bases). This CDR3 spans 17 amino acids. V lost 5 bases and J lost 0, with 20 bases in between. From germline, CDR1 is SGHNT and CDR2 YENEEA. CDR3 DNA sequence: TGTGCCAGCAGCCTATATCACAGGGACCGGGGCTCCTACGAGCAGTACTTC. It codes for CASSLYHRDRGSYEQYF.

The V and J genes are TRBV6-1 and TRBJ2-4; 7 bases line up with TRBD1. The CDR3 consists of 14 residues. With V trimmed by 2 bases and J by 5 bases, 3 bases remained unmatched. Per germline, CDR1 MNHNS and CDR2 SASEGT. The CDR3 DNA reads TGTGCCAGCAGTGAAACCGGGACAGAAAACATTCAGTACTTC. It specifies CASSETGTENIQYF.

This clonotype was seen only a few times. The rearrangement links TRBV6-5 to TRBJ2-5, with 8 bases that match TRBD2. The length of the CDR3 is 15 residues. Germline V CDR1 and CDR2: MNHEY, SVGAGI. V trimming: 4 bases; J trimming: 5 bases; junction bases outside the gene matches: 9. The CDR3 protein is CASSSLGTSRETQYF. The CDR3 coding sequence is TGTGCCAGCAGTTCCCTGGGGACTAGTAGGGAGACCCAGTACTTC.

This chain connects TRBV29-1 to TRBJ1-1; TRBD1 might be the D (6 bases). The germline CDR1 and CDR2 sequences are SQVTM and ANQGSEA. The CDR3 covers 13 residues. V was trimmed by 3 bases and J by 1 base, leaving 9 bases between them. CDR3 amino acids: CSVDPGQNTEAFF. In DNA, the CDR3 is TGCAGCGTTGATCCGGGACAGAACACTGAAGCTTTCTTT.

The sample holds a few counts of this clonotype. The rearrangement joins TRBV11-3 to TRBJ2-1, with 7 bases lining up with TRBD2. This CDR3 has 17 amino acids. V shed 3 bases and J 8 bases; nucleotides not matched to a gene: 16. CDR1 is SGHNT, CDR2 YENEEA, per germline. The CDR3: CASSFPGTGGSRDEQFF. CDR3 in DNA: TGTGCCAGCAGCTTCCCCGGGACGGGGGGATCCCGGGATGAGCAGTTCTTC.

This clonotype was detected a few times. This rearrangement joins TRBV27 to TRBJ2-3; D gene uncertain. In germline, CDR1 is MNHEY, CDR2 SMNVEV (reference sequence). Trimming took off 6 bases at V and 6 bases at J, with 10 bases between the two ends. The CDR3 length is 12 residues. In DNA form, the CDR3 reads TGTGCCAGCAGCGGTTTCGATGATACGCAGTATTTT. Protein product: CASSGFDDTQYF.

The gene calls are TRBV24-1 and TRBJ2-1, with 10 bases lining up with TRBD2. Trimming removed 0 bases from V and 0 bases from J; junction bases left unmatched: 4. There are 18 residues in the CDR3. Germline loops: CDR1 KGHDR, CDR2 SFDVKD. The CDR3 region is CATSDLPLAGDSYNEQFF. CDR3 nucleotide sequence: TGTGCCACCAGTGATTTGCCGCTAGCGGGGGACTCCTACAATGAGCAGTTCTTC.